The 17 T cell receptor beta chains below were found in one sample sequenced in a study of cytomegalovirus exposure and HLA in healthy donors. Assay: immunoSEQ multiplex PCR; the TCRdb copy retains only in-frame clones and omits some. The table includes around 150,000 clones, 82% detected once. The sample comprised PBMCs. The receptors shown here come from a man younger than 40 in good health and CMV-seropositive.

The chain couples TRBV9 to TRBJ2-3; 10 bases map to TRBD2. The germline gives CDR1 SGDLS, CDR2 YYNGEE. The CDR3 length is 16 residues. V shed 3 bases and J 7 bases; nucleotides not matched to a gene: 11. DNA for the CDR3: TGTGCCAGCAGCGACAATACCGGGACTAGCGTGAATACGCAGTATTTT. Amino acids: CASSDNTGTSVNTQYF.

The chain joins TRBV6-1 to TRBJ2-6; D gene uncertain. Trimming removed 2 bases from V and 0 bases from J, with 2 bases in between. This CDR3 spans 14 amino acids. Germline CDR1 is MNHNS and CDR2 is SASEGT. Here the CDR3 DNA reads TGTGCCAGCAGTGAACTCTCTGGGGCCAACGTCCTGACTTTC. Translated, it gives CASSELSGANVLTF.

V gene TRBV5-4 combines with J gene TRBJ1-6, with TRBD1 as a possible D gene (5 bases). The CDR3 totals 14 residues. Trimming pared 5 bases from V and 4 bases from J, leaving 10 bases between. CDR1 is SGHNT, CDR2 YYREEE, per germline (reference sequence). The CDR3 DNA reads TGTGCCAGCAGAAGGGACTCTTATAATTCACCCCTCCACTTT. Protein product: CASRRDSYNSPLHF.

This clone was picked up many times. The chain links TRBV11-2 to TRBJ2-7; 8 bases fit TRBD1. This CDR3 comprises 15 residues. CDR1 and CDR2 (germline): SGHAT, FQNNGV. J gave up 5 bases and V 4 bases, and 10 bases lay outside the gene matches. CDR3 protein: CASSSLDRGENEQYF. The CDR3 DNA reads TGTGCCAGCAGCTCCCTCGACAGGGGTGAGAACGAGCAGTACTTC.

This clone has only one observation. The chain combines TRBV5-6 with TRBJ2-3, with TRBD2 identical over 13 bases. Unmatched junction bases numbered 7, after V lost 0 bases and J lost 6 bases. In germline, CDR1 is SGHDT, CDR2 YYEEEE. This CDR3 has 17 residues. The CDR3 reads CASSLDSTSGGRDTQYF. The CDR3 DNA reads TGTGCCAGCAGCTTGGACTCGACTAGCGGGGGGCGCGATACGCAGTATTTT.

The chain couples TRBV15 to TRBJ2-7; TRBD2 matches at 7 bases. V was pared by 1 base and J by 0 bases, with 3 bases of the junction left unmatched. The CDR3 sequence is 15 residues long. Germline assignment: CDR1 LNHNV and CDR2 YYDKDF (reference sequence). The CDR3 region has the DNA TGTGCCACCAGCAGAGCGTTAGCGGGCTCCTACGAGCAGTACTTC. It codes for CATSRALAGSYEQYF.

The rearrangement links TRBV6-1 to TRBJ2-1; the D gene is possibly TRBD2 (6 bases). Germline lookup yields CDR1 MNHNS and CDR2 SASEGT. Trimming pared 7 bases from V and 5 bases from J, leaving 15 bases between. The CDR3 runs 14 residues. CDR3 sequence reads: CASKSGTSHNEQFF. The CDR3 region has the DNA TGTGCCAGCAAGAGTGGGACTTCTCACAATGAGCAGTTCTTC.

This sequence joins TRBV7-3 and TRBJ1-1; possible D gene TRBD1, 5 bases. Trimming removed 3 bases from V and 4 bases from J, with 12 bases in between. The CDR3 runs to 14 residues. Per germline, CDR1 SGHTA and CDR2 FQGTGA. DNA for the CDR3: TGTGCCAGCAGCTTTGGGGGACTGGGCACTGAAGCTTTCTTT. Amino acids: CASSFGGLGTEAFF.

The rearrangement links TRBV2 to TRBJ2-5; D remains ambiguous. This CDR3 has 12 residues. The germline V and J ends were trimmed by 5 bases and 4 bases, with 8 bases remaining between them. Germline assignment: CDR1 SNHLY and CDR2 FYNNEI. CDR3 sequence reads: CASSSAGETQYF. The CDR3 nucleotides are TGTGCCAGCAGTTCAGCAGGAGAGACCCAGTACTTC.

About this clone: This same CDR3 is encoded by further DNA sequences in the sample. The chain recombines TRBV5-1 with TRBJ2-1; TRBD2 matches 10 bases. The ends lost 7 bases at V and 4 bases at J; junction bases unmatched: 5. Germline V CDR1 and CDR2: SGHRS, YFSETQ. The CDR3 extends over 14 amino acids. CDR3 DNA: TGCGCCAGCTCCGCAGCGGGGGGGTACAATGAGCAGTTCTTC. It specifies CASSAAGGYNEQFF.

The gene calls are TRBV10-3 and TRBJ1-5; TRBD1 matches 8 bases. The CDR3 contains 14 residues. V lost 7 bases, J lost 7 bases, and 9 bases stayed unmatched. Germline V lookup: CDR1 ENHRY, CDR2 SYGVKD. The CDR3 bases are TGTGCCATCAAGGGGACAGGCGAGAGGCAGCCCCAGCATTTT. It specifies CAIKGTGERQPQHF.

CDR3 sequence: CASSPTGSNYGYTF. CDR3 DNA: TGTGCCAGCAGCCCGACAGGGAGCAACTATGGCTACACCTTC. V usage is TRBV5-5 and J usage is TRBJ1-2; 7 bases match TRBD1. The V and J ends lost 4 bases and 2 bases, in that order; junction bases with no gene match: 5. Germline CDR1 reads SGHKS; CDR2 reads YYEKEE (reference sequence). The CDR3 loop spans 14 amino acids.

V usage is TRBV7-2 and J usage is TRBJ1-1; D is ambiguous. The V end lost 3 bases, the J end lost 1 base, and 6 bases lay between the germline ends. CDR1 SGHTA and CDR2 FQGNSA come from the germline V gene. CDR3 size: 13 residues. CDR3 sequence: CASSFQWNTEAFF. CDR3 coding DNA: TGTGCCAGCAGCTTCCAATGGAACACTGAAGCTTTCTTT.

The CDR3 loop reads CASRADSNFYEQYF. DNA for the CDR3: TGCGCCAGCAGGGCCGACAGTAATTTTTACGAGCAGTACTTC. The chain is built from TRBV5-1 and TRBJ2-7; a weak D match, TRBD1 (5 bases). The germline CDR1 and CDR2 sequences are SGHRS and YFSETQ. V shed 5 bases and J shed 4 bases, with 16 bases lying between them. The CDR3 has 14 residues.

This chain links TRBV20-1 with TRBJ1-3, with D perhaps TRBD1 (5 bases). The CDR3 is 11 amino acids. Germline-derived CDR1 and CDR2 are DFQATT and SNEGSKA (reference sequence). CDR3 in DNA: TGCGGGGGGGATCTAGGAAACACCATATATTTT. Translating it yields CGGDLGNTIYF.

The chain couples TRBV10-3 to TRBJ2-5, with TRBD2 as a possible D gene (6 bases). The germline gives CDR1 ENHRY, CDR2 SYGVKD. The CDR3 is 14 amino acids. The V gene lost 6 bases and the J gene lost 5 bases, with 16 bases spanning the gap. CDR3 DNA: TGTGCCATCAGCGGGGACTCCGGGTGGGAGACCCAGTACTTC. It yields the protein CAISGDSGWETQYF.

The J gene is TRBJ2-4, the V gene TRBV27; D possibly corresponds to TRBD2 (6 bases). Trimming left V 6 bases short and J 2 bases short, with 14 bases between. This CDR3 has 15 amino acids. CDR1 is MNHEY, CDR2 SMNVEV, per germline (reference sequence). CDR3 DNA: TGTGCCAGCAGCCTCGTCGGGGGTTCCAAAAACATTCAGTACTTC. Amino acid sequence: CASSLVGGSKNIQYF.